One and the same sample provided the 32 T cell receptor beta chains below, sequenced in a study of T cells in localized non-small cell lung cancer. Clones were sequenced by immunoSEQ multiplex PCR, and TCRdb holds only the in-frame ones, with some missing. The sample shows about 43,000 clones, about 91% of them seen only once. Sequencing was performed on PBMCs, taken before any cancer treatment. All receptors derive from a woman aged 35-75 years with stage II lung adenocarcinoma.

CDR3 DNA sequence: TGTGCCAGCAGTAACCCCGTGGGACAAGCTAATGAAAAACTGTTTTTT. This gives the protein CASSNPVGQANEKLFF. V usage is TRBV6-6 and J usage is TRBJ1-4; weak D call: TRBD1 (6 bases). Germline values: CDR1 MNHNY, CDR2 SVGAGI (reference sequence). The V end lost 5 bases, the J end lost 3 bases, and 16 bases lay between the germline ends. The CDR3 is 16 amino acids.

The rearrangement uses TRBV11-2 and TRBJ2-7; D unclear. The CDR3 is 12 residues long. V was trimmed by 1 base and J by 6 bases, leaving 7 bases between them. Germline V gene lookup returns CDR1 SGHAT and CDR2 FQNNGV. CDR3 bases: TGTGCCAGCAGCTTAGGGGTTGGCGAGCAGTACTTC. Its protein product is CASSLGVGEQYF.

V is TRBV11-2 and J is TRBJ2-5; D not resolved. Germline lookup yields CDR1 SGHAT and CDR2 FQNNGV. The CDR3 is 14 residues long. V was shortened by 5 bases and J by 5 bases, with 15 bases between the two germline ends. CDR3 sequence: CASSQASSQETQYF. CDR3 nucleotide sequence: TGTGCCAGCAGCCAAGCTAGTAGCCAGGAGACCCAGTACTTC.

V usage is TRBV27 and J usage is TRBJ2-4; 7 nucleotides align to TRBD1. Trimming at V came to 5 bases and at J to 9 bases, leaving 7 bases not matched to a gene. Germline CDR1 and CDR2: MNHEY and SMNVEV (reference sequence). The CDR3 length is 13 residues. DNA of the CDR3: TGTGCCAGCAGTGGAGACAGGGAAGGCATTCAGTACTTC. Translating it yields CASSGDREGIQYF.

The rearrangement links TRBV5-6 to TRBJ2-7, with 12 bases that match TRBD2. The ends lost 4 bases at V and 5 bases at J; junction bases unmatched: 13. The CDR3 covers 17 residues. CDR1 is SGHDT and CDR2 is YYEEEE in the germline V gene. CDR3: CASSLTRLAGEINEQYF. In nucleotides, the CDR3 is TGTGCCAGCAGCCTGACGAGACTAGCGGGAGAGATCAACGAGCAGTACTTC.

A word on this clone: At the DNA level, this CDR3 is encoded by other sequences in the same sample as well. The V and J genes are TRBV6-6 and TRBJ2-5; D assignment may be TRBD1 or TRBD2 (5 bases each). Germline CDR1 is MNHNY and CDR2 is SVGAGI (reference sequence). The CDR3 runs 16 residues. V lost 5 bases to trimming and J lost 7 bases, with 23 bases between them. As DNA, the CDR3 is TGTGCCAGCAGTCCCATACTAGGACAAAGATCGGGGACCCAGTACTTC. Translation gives CASSPILGQRSGTQYF.

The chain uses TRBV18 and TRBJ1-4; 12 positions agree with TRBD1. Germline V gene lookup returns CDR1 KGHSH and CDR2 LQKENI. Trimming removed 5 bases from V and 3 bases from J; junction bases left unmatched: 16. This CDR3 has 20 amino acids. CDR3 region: CASSADQTGTGGLSNEKLFF. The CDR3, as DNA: TGTGCCAGCTCAGCAGATCAGACCGGGACAGGGGGCTTGTCTAATGAAAAACTGTTTTTT.

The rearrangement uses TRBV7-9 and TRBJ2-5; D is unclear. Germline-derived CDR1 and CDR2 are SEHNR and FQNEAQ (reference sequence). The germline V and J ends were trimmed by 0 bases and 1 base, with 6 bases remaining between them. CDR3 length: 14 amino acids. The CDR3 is CASSLAWSQETQYF. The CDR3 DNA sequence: TGTGCCAGCAGCTTAGCCTGGTCCCAAGAGACCCAGTACTTC.

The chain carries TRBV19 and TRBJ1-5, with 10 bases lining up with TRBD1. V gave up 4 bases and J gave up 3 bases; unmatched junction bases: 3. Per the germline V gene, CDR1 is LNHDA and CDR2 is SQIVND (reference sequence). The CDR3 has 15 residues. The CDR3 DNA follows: TGTGCCAGTAGTACGGGGACAGGGGTCAATCAGCCCCAGCATTTT. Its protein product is CASSTGTGVNQPQHF.

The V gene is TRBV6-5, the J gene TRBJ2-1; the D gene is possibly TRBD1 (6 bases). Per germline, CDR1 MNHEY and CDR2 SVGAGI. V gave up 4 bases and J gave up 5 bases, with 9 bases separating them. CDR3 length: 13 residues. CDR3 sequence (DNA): TGTGCCAGCAGTTTTAACAGGGACAATGAGCAGTTCTTC. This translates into CASSFNRDNEQFF.

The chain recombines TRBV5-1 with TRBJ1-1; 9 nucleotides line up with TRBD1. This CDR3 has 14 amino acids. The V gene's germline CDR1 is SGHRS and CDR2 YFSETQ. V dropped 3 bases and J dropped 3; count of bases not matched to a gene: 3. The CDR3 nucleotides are TGCGCCAGCAGCTGGGGGACAGGGCACACTGAAGCTTTCTTT. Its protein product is CASSWGTGHTEAFF.

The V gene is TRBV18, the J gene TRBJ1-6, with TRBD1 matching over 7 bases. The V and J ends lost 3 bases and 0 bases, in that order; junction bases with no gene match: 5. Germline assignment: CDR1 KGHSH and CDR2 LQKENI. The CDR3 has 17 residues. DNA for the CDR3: TGTGCCAGCTCACCGGACAGGACAACCTCCTATAATTCACCCCTCCACTTT. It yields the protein CASSPDRTTSYNSPLHF. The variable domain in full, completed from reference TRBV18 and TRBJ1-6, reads NAGVMQNPRHLVRRRGQEARLRCSPMKGHSHVYWYRQLPEEGLKFMVYLQKENIIDESGMPKERFSAEFPKEGPSILRIQQVVRGDSAAYFCASSPDRTTSYNSPLHFGNGTRLTVT.

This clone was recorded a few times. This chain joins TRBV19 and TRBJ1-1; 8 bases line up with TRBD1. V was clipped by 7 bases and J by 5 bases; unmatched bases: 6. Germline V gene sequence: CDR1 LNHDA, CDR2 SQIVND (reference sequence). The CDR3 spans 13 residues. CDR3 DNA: TGTGCCAGTATTCGGACAGGGCGGACTGAAGCTTTCTTT. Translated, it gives CASIRTGRTEAFF.

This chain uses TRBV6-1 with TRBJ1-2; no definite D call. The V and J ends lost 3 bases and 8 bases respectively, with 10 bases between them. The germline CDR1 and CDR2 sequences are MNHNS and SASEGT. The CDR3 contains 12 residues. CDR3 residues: CASSDTNRGYTF. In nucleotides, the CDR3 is TGTGCCAGCAGTGATACCAATCGCGGCTACACCTTC.

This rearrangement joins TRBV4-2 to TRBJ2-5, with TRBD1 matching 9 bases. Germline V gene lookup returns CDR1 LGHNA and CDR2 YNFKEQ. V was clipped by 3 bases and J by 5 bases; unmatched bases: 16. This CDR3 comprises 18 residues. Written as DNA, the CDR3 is TGTGCCAGCAGCCAGAAGGACAGGGGTCAACGGTACGGGGAGACCCAGTACTTC. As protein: CASSQKDRGQRYGETQYF.

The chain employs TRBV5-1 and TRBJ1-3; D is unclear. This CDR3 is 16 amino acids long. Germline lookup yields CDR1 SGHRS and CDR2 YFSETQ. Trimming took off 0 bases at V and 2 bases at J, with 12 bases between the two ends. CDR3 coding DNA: TGCGCCAGCAGCTTGGGAGGTGTTTGGGCTGGAAACACCATATATTTT. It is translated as CASSLGGVWAGNTIYF.

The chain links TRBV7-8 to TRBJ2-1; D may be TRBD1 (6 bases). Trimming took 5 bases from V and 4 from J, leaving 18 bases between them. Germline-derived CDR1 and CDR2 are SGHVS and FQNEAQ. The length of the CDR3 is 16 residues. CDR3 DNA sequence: TGTGCCAGCAGCCTAGTGGGGACACCGAATTACAATGAGCAGTTCTTC. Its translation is CASSLVGTPNYNEQFF.

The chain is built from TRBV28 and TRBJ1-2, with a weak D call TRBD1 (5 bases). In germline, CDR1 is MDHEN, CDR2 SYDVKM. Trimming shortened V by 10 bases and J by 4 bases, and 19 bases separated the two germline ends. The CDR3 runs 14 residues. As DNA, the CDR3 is TGTGCCACTCTGGTGGCAGGGTTGTTCTATGGCTACACCTTC. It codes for CATLVAGLFYGYTF.

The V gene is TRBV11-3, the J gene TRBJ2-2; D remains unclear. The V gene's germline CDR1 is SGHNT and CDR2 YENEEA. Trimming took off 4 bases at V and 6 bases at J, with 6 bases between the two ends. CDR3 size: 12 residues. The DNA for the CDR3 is TGTGCCAGCAGCTCATGGGCCGGGGAGCTGTTTTTT. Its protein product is CASSSWAGELFF.

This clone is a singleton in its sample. The CDR3 spells CASSLEQGATEAFF. The CDR3 nucleotides read TGCGCCAGCAGCTTGGAGCAGGGGGCGACTGAAGCTTTCTTT. The rearrangement joins TRBV5-1 to TRBJ1-1, with TRBD1 matching over 8 bases. This CDR3 region has 14 residues. CDR1 and CDR2 (germline): SGHRS, YFSETQ. V shed 0 bases and J 5 bases; nucleotides not matched to a gene: 3. Full variable domain (remainder filled in from reference TRBV5-1 and TRBJ1-1): KAGVTQTPRYLIKTRGQQVTLSCSPISGHRSVSWYQQTPGQGLQFLFEYFSETQRNKGNFPGRFSGRQFSNSRSEMNVSTLELGDSALYLCASSLEQGATEAFFGQGTRLTVV.

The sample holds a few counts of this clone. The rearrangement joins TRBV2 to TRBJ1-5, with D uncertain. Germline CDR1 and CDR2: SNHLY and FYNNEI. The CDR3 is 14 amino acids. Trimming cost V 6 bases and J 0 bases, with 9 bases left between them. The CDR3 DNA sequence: TGTGCCAGCAGAGGGATCTCTAGCAATCAGCCCCAGCATTTT. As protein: CASRGISSNQPQHF.

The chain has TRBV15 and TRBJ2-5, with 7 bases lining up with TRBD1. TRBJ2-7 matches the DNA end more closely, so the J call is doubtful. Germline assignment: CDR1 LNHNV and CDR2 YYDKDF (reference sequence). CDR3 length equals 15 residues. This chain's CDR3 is CATSRPGQVSYEQYF. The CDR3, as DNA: TGTGCCACCAGCAGGCCCGGACAGGTGAGCTACGAGCAGTACTTC.

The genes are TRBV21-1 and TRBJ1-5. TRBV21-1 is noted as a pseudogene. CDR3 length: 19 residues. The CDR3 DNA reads TGTGCCAGCAGCAAAATTAGGAGGGACATCGGAAATAGCAATCAGCCCCAGCATTTT. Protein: CASSKIRRDIGNSNQPQHF.

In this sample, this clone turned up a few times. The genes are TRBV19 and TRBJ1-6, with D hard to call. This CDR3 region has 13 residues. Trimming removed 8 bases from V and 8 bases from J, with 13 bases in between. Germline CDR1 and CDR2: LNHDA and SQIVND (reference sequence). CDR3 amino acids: CASSPDLYSPLHF. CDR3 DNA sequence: TGTGCCAGTTCCCCGGACTTATATTCACCCCTCCACTTT.

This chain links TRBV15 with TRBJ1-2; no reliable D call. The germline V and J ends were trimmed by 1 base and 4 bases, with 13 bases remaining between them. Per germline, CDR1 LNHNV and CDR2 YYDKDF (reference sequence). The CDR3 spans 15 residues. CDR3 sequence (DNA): TGTGCCACCAGCAGAGGGGGTACCGAGATCTATGGCTACACCTTC. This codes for CATSRGGTEIYGYTF. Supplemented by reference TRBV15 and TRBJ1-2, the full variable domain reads DAMVIQNPRYQVTQFGKPVTLSCSQTLNHNVMYWYQQKSSQAPKLLFHYYDKDFNNEADTPDNFQSRRPNTSFCFLDIRSPGLGDTAMYLCATSRGGTEIYGYTFGSGTRLTVV.

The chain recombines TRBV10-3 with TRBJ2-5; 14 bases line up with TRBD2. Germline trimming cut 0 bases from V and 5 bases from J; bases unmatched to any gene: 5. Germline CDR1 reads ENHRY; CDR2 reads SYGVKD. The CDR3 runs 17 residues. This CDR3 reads CAISESGTSGSRETQYF. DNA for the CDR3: TGTGCCATCAGTGAGTCCGGGACTAGCGGGAGTCGGGAGACCCAGTACTTC.

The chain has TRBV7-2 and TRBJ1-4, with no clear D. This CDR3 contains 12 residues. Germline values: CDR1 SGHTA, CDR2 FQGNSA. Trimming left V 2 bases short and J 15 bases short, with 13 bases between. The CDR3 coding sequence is TGTGCCAGCAGCTTAACCTCGCCCTTTTTGTTTTTT. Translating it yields CASSLTSPFLFF.

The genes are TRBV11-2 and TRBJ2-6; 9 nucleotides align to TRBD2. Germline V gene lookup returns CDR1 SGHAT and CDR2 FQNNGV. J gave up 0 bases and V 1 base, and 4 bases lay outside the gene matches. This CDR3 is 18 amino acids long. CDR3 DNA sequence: TGTGCCAGCAGCTTAGTCGCTAGCGGGATCTCTGGGGCCAACGTCCTGACTTTC. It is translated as CASSLVASGISGANVLTF. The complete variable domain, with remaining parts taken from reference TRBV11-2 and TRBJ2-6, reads EAGVAQSPRYKIIEKRQSVAFWCNPISGHATLYWYQQILGQGPKLLIQFQNNGVVDDSQLPKDRFSAERLKGVDSTLKIQPAKLEDSAVYLCASSLVASGISGANVLTFGAGSRLTVL.

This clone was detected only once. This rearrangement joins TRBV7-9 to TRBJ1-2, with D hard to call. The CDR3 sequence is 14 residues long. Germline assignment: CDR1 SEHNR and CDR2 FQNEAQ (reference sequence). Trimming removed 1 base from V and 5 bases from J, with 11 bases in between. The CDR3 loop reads CASSLDTTGYGYTF. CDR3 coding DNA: TGTGCCAGCAGCTTAGATACGACGGGGTATGGCTACACCTTC.

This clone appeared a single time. In nucleotides, the CDR3 is TGTGCCAGCAGCTTGGGCGCTCCAGGGGGACAAGAGACCCAGTACTTC. This codes for CASSLGAPGGQETQYF. V usage is TRBV7-3 and J usage is TRBJ2-5; 7 bases fit TRBD1. CDR1 and CDR2 (germline): SGHTA, FQGTGA. The CDR3 has 16 residues. The ends lost 3 bases at V and 2 bases at J; junction bases unmatched: 9.

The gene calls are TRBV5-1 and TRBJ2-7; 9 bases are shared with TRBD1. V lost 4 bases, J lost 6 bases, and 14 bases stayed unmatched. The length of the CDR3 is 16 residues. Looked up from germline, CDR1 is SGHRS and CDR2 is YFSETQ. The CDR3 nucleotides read TGCGCCAGCAGCGCCACCGGGACAGGGCTCTTGGGCGAGCAGTACTTC. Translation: CASSATGTGLLGEQYF.

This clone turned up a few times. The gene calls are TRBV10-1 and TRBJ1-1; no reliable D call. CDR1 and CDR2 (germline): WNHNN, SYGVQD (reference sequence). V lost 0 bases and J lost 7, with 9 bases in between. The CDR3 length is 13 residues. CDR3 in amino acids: CASSESGRNEAFF. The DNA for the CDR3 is TGCGCCAGCAGTGAGTCAGGGAGGAATGAAGCTTTCTTT.